This TCR beta chain originates from a study of glioma-infiltrating T cells after dendritic cell vaccination. Study as a whole: Autologous tumor lysate-pulsed dendritic cell vaccination was given between the early 2000s and the early 2010s.

Sequencing used immunoSEQ multiplex PCR; TCRdb keeps in-frame clones, though not all of them. This sample yields some 78,000 clones, of which 85% are seen a single time; roughly 8.4% belongs to the top ten. Per the germline V gene, CDR1 is MGHDK and CDR2 is SYGVNS. The length of the CDR3 is 14 residues. With 6 bases clipped from V and 6 bases from J, the junction kept 9 bases outside the gene matches. Indicated time point: after dendritic cell vaccination, including at tumor progression/relapse. The chain links TRBV25-1 to TRBJ2-3; TRBD2 matches 7 bases. The receptor was isolated from a human donor with glioblastoma. The sequencing here drew on blood, taken after dendritic cell vaccination. The DNA for the CDR3 is TGTGCCAGCAGAACGCCCTGGGGGGGTGATACGCAGTATTTT. Its protein product is CASRTPWGGDTQYF.